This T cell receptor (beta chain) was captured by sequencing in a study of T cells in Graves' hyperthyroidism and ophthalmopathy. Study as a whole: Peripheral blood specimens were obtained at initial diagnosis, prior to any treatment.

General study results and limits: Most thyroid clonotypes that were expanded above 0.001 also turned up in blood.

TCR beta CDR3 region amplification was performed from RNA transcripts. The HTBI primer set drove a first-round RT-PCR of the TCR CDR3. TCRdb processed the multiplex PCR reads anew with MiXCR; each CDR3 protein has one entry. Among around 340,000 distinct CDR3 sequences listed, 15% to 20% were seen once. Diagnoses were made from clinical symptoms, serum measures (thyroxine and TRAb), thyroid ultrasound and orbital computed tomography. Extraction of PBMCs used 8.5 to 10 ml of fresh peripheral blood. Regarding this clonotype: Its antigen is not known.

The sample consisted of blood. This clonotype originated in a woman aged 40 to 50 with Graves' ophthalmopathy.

The CDR3 here is CASGRSRVETQYF. Here the CDR3 DNA reads TGTGCCAGCGGACGCTCTAGAGTCGAGACCCAGTACTTC. The chain joins TRBV12-3 or TRBV12-4 to TRBJ2-5; D call uncertain. The CDR3 is 13 amino acids. Trimming pared 8 bases from V and 5 bases from J, leaving 15 bases between.